The 19 T cell receptor beta chains reported below all come from one sample, sequenced in a study of patients and donors after allogeneic stem cell transplantation. Using its own MiXCR run on the RT-PCR reads, TCRdb lists one record per CDR3 protein. The repertoire includes 400,000 to 500,000 distinct CDR3 sequences, 16% of them detected once, and 7% to 7.5% sits in the top ten. The source material was blood, either unsorted or a sorted T cell fraction (not recorded which). The receptors stem from a human donor who was either an allogeneic HSCT recipient or a stem cell or donor lymphocyte infusion donor (not recorded which). It is not recorded whose cells these are; they may come from a transplant donor.

This clonotype was counted between two and nine times. The chain recombines TRBV10-3 with TRBJ1-1, with D possibly matching TRBD1 (5 bases). This CDR3 comprises 11 residues. From germline, CDR1 is ENHRY and CDR2 SYGVKD. With 2 bases removed from V and 11 bases from J, the gap between germline ends came to 9 bases. CDR3 coding DNA: TGTGCCATCAGTGAGGGGACGTGGGCTTTCTTT. Protein: CAISEGTWAFF.

The chain joins TRBV3-1 to TRBJ2-7; the match to TRBD1 covers 10 bases. The CDR3 runs 17 residues. Trimming at V came to 2 bases and at J to 2 bases, leaving 9 bases not matched to a gene. Germline CDR1 LGHDT, CDR2 YNNKEL (reference sequence). The DNA for the CDR3 is TGTGCCAGCAGCCAATACGTCGGGACAGGGGTCCCCTACGAGCAGTACTTC. It codes for CASSQYVGTGVPYEQYF.

The sample holds a few counts of this clonotype. The V gene is TRBV12-5, the J gene TRBJ2-1; D may be TRBD1 (5 bases). Per germline, CDR1 LGHNT and CDR2 FRNRAP. With 1 base removed from V and 5 bases from J, the gap between germline ends came to 12 bases. This CDR3 region has 15 residues. CDR3 nucleotides: TGTGCTAGTGGTTTGGCGACAGAGCCCAACAATGAGCAGTTCTTC. As protein: CASGLATEPNNEQFF.

This clonotype was picked up a small number of times. The chain combines TRBV29-1 with TRBJ1-1, with D possibly being TRBD1 (6 bases). This CDR3 comprises 14 residues. CDR1 and CDR2 from the germline V gene are SQVTM and ANQGSEA. The V gene lost 5 bases and the J gene lost 2 bases, with 15 bases spanning the gap. The CDR3 DNA follows: TGCAGCGTTTACACAGGGACCTCTAACACTGAAGCTTTCTTT. It codes for CSVYTGTSNTEAFF.

The chain recombines TRBV21-1 with TRBJ2-1; the table's D call, TRBD2, has no DNA check behind it. TRBV21-1 is marked as a pseudogene. The CDR3 totals 16 residues. The DNA of the CDR3 is TGTGCCAGCAGCAAGGGACTAGCGGGAGATTCCGATGAGGAGTTCTTC. The encoded protein is CASSKGLAGDSDEEFF.

This clonotype was counted ten times or more. The chain couples TRBV3-1 to TRBJ1-5; D perhaps matches TRBD1 (6 bases). The CDR3 covers 15 residues. CDR1 is LGHDT, CDR2 YNNKEL, per germline (reference sequence). Trimming left V 5 bases short and J 4 bases short, with 15 bases between. CDR3 sequence (DNA): TGTGCCAGCAGCACATCCGGGACACCGAATCAGCCCCAGCATTTT. It translates to CASSTSGTPNQPQHF.

This clonotype was recorded at least ten times. The chain employs TRBV5-6 and TRBJ1-1; no clear D. The germline gives CDR1 SGHDT, CDR2 YYEEEE. V lost 7 bases, J lost 4 bases, and 17 bases lay in between. The CDR3 loop spans 14 amino acids. The CDR3 DNA is TGTGCCAGCCGCCGGGAGGCTGTGGGCACTGAAGCTTTCTTT. This translates into CASRREAVGTEAFF.

This clonotype occurred a few times. This chain connects TRBV7-3 to TRBJ2-1; 9 nucleotides agree with TRBD2. The CDR3 totals 13 residues. The J segment lost 15 bases and the V segment lost 3 bases, leaving 9 bases of the junction unmatched. The germline CDR1 and CDR2 sequences are SGHTA and FQGTGA. CDR3 in DNA: TGTGCCAGCAGCTTGGTGGGACTAGCCCACTTGTTCTTC. Translating gives CASSLVGLAHLFF.

The chain uses TRBV5-1 and TRBJ2-3, with TRBD1 as a possible D gene (6 bases). Trimming took 4 bases from V and 3 from J, leaving 18 bases between them. CDR3 size: 16 residues. Germline assignment: CDR1 SGHRS and CDR2 YFSETQ. The CDR3 nucleotides read TGCGCCAGCAGCCGACCAGGGGAAGAAAGGACAGATACGCAGTATTTT. Its protein product is CASSRPGEERTDTQYF.

The rearrangement links TRBV7-9 to TRBJ2-4; D is uncertain. V dropped 0 bases and J dropped 8 bases, with 11 bases sitting between them. Germline CDR1 is SEHNR and CDR2 is FQNEAQ (reference sequence). CDR3 length equals 14 residues. As DNA, the CDR3 is TGTGCCAGCAGCTTAGCGGGAAGTCCGGACATTCAGTACTTC. Its protein product is CASSLAGSPDIQYF.

In this sample, this clonotype turned up a few times. The rearrangement joins TRBV30 to TRBJ2-3, with TRBD2 matching 9 bases. Unmatched junction bases numbered 4, after V lost 4 bases and J lost 2 bases. The CDR3 is made up of 14 amino acids. From germline, CDR1 is GTSNPN and CDR2 SVGIG (reference sequence). CDR3 in amino acids: CAWIQRGVTDTQYF. As DNA, the CDR3 is TGTGCCTGGATCCAGCGGGGGGTCACAGATACGCAGTATTTT.

This clonotype was observed many times. V gene TRBV4-2 combines with J gene TRBJ2-2; 7 bases are a match to TRBD2. The V and J ends lost 7 bases and 2 bases, in that order; junction bases with no gene match: 13. The CDR3 contains 17 residues. Germline V gene lookup returns CDR1 LGHNA and CDR2 YNFKEQ. The CDR3 DNA is TGTGCCAGCAACATCCCGGGGCTAGCGGACAACACCGGGGAGCTGTTTTTT. This gives the protein CASNIPGLADNTGELFF.

This clonotype was recorded a few times. V is TRBV4-1 and J is TRBJ1-3; D is unclear. V was cut by 0 bases and J by 4 bases, with 16 bases left in between. In germline, CDR1 is MGHRA, CDR2 YSYEKL. This CDR3 is 17 amino acids long. The CDR3 nucleotides are TGCGCCAGCAGCCAAGATACTCTTGGCCTCCTGGGAAACACCATATATTTT. Translation gives CASSQDTLGLLGNTIYF.

This clonotype was seen a handful of times. The chain couples TRBV5-6 to TRBJ1-2, with a weak D call TRBD1 (6 bases). Germline assignment: CDR1 SGHDT and CDR2 YYEEEE. The CDR3 loop spans 15 amino acids. The V gene lost 1 base and the J gene lost 5 bases, with 15 bases spanning the gap. The CDR3 DNA follows: TGTGCCAGCAGCTTGTATCGGCAGGGGAGATATGGCTACACCTTC. Its translation is CASSLYRQGRYGYTF.

The V gene is TRBV7-2, the J gene TRBJ2-3; 7 bases align to TRBD2. The CDR3 length is 15 residues. The junction had 5 bases not matched to a gene; V was cut back by 3 bases and J by 2 bases. Germline CDR1 and CDR2: SGHTA and FQGNSA. The CDR3 sequence: CASSLGQRDTDTQYF. The CDR3 coding sequence is TGTGCCAGCAGCTTGGGGCAGCGGGACACAGATACGCAGTATTTT.

The J gene is TRBJ2-5, the V gene TRBV20-1; 8 positions match TRBD2. The CDR3 sequence is 15 residues long. The V gene's germline CDR1 is DFQATT and CDR2 SNEGSKA (reference sequence). After removal of 0 bases from V and 2 bases from J, the junction contained 5 bases not matched to a gene. CDR3 sequence (DNA): TGCAGTGCTAGAGATCCGGGACTAGGGCAAGAGACCCAGTACTTC. Translating gives CSARDPGLGQETQYF.

This clonotype was counted between two and nine times. The chain is built from TRBV18 and TRBJ1-4; 9 nucleotides match TRBD1. The CDR3 loop spans 16 amino acids. With V trimmed by 3 bases and J by 8 bases, 10 bases remained unmatched. From germline, CDR1 is KGHSH and CDR2 LQKENI. The CDR3: CASSPYLQGAGEKLFF. CDR3 sequence (DNA): TGTGCCAGCTCACCTTATCTACAGGGGGCCGGAGAAAAACTGTTTTTT.

The chain employs TRBV7-8 and TRBJ2-2; D ambiguous. CDR3 length: 17 residues. Trimming left V 5 bases short and J 3 bases short, with 19 bases between. Germline V lookup: CDR1 SGHVS, CDR2 FQNEAQ. CDR3 sequence: CASSILGGPLDTGELFF. The CDR3 bases are TGTGCCAGCAGCATCCTTGGTGGGCCCTTGGACACCGGGGAGCTGTTTTTT.

This clonotype showed up just a few times. CDR3 sequence reads: CASSQRLAGVDEQYF. The CDR3 DNA is TGTGCCAGCAGCCAAAGACTAGCGGGAGTGGACGAGCAGTACTTC. The chain employs TRBV3-1 and TRBJ2-7; TRBD2 matches at 12 bases. The germline CDR1 and CDR2 sequences are LGHDT and YNNKEL (reference sequence). This CDR3 is built from 15 residues. The V segment lost 2 bases and the J segment 5 bases; nucleotides outside the gene matches: 4.